The rows below give T cell receptor beta chains drawn from one sample of a study of metastatic and nonmetastatic thyroid tumors. TCRdb re-called clones from the PCR reads using MiXCR. The sample includes over 50,000 clones, 25% to 30% seen only once; the top ten take less than 20%. Sequenced: blood. The receptors were sampled from a female donor with papillary thyroid cancer or a benign thyroid nodule (not recorded which). Some clones in this sample may be carry-over from other donors' samples. The CDR3 runs from the conserved cysteine through the conserved F or W. The D gene is left open where the match is weak. Rows may omit the clone size; those that give it use once, few, many or a size class.

J gene | V gene | clone size | CDR3 length | D gene | CDR3 DNA | CDR3 protein
TRBJ2-3 | TRBV7-3 | . | 13 | . | TGTGCCAGCAGCTCCCAACCCGTAAATACGCAGTATTTT | CASSSQPVNTQYF
TRBJ1-1 | TRBV6-4 | few | 13 | . | TGTGCCAGCAGTGAACAGGGTAGCACTGAAGCTTTCTTT | CASSEQGSTEAFF
TRBJ1-3 | TRBV9 | . | 15 | . | TGTGCCAGCAGCGTAGCTACGGGCTCTGGAAACACCATATATTTT | CASSVATGSGNTIYF
TRBJ2-2 | TRBV19 | . | 19 | . | TGTGCCAGTAGTATGGGTATGAGACCCGGGACAAGCAACACCGGGGAGCTGTTTTTT | CASSMGMRPGTSNTGELFF
TRBJ1-1 | TRBV6-1 | few | 14 | . | TGTGCCAGCAGCTCTTCGCGGGGAGTCACTGAAGCTTTCTTT | CASSSSRGVTEAFF
TRBJ2-6 | TRBV6-1 | . | 16 | . | TGTGCCAGCAGTCAGGTGGCCGGGAGAGGGGCCAACGTCCTGACTTTC | CASSQVAGRGANVLTF
TRBJ2-7 | TRBV5-1 | . | 15 | TRBD1 | TGCGCCAGCAGCTTTGCTCCGGGACAGGCACACGAGCAGTACTTC | CASSFAPGQAHEQYF
TRBJ2-1 | TRBV7-2 | few | 12 | . | TGTGCCAGCAGCCCCCTAGCGTTTGAGCAGTTCTTC | CASSPLAFEQFF
TRBJ2-3 | TRBV5-8 | . | 15 | TRBD1 | TGTGCCAGCAGCTGGGGGACAGCCCTCAGCGACACGCAGTATTTT | CASSWGTALSDTQYF
TRBJ1-2 | TRBV6-1 | . | 16 | TRBD1 | TGTGCCAGCGGCCTTAAACAGGGGATGCCTAACTATGGCTACACCTTC | CASGLKQGMPNYGYTF
TRBJ1-1 | TRBV6-1 | few | 15 | . | TGTGCCAGCAGTGAAGGGGGTCACCTCAACACTGAAGCTTTCTTT | CASSEGGHLNTEAFF
TRBJ2-3 | TRBV19 | once | 16 | TRBD1 | TGTGCCAGTAGTTCTAGCGGGACAGGGGGCATCGATACGCAGTATTTT | CASSSSGTGGIDTQYF
TRBJ2-3 | TRBV20-1 | . | 15 | TRBD2 | TGCAGTGCTGCTCGAGCGGGAGCGATCGGAGATACGCAGTATTTT | CSAARAGAIGDTQYF
TRBJ2-7 | TRBV27 | . | 14 | TRBD1 | TGTGCCAGCAGTTCCATAACCACAGGGGGAGAGCAGTACTTC | CASSSITTGGEQYF
TRBJ2-7 | TRBV28 | . | 14 | . | TGTGCCAGCAGGAGAAGCGGATACTACTACGAGCAGTACTTC | CASRRSGYYYEQYF
TRBJ1-6 | TRBV6-1 | few | 13 | . | TGTGCCAGCAGTGAAAACAATAATTCACCCCTCCACTTT | CASSENNNSPLHF
TRBJ2-3 | TRBV5-6 | . | 14 | . | TGTGCCAGCAGCTACGGGGGGCGCACAGATACGCAGTATTTT | CASSYGGRTDTQYF
TRBJ2-1 | TRBV6-4 | . | 14 | . | TGTGCCAGCAGTGAAGGGGAGGAGGGGGTTCAGCAGTTCTTC | CASSEGEEGVQQFF
TRBJ1-6 | TRBV5-1 | . | 15 | . | TGCGCCAGCAGCTTGGCCTCTTGGGGGTTTTCACCCCTCCACTTT | CASSLASWGFSPLHF
TRBJ2-7 | TRBV30 | few | 16 | . | TGTGCCTGGAGTCCTTTTACGGGGCCGCCGGATTACGAGCAGTACTTC | CAWSPFTGPPDYEQYF
TRBJ2-1 | TRBV19 | few | 14 | TRBD2 | TGTGCCAGTAGGCGAGCGGGGGTCTACAATGAGCAGTTCTTC | CASRRAGVYNEQFF
TRBJ1-5 | TRBV19 | few | 15 | TRBD1 | TGTGCCAGTAGTTTCGACAGGGGGCTAAGTCAGCCCCAGCATTTT | CASSFDRGLSQPQHF
TRBJ1-3 | TRBV6-1 | few | 15 | . | TGTGCCAGCAGTGAAGTGATAAAGCCTGGAAACACCATATATTTT | CASSEVIKPGNTIYF
TRBJ1-1 | TRBV6-1 | . | 14 | . | TGTGCCAGCAGTGAAAGGGACGGTTATACTGAAGCTTTCTTT | CASSERDGYTEAFF
TRBJ2-1 | TRBV20-1 | . | 17 | TRBD2 | TGCAGTGCTGGGGGGACTAGCGGGAGAGAGTTGTACAATGAGCAGTTCTTC | CSAGGTSGRELYNEQFF
TRBJ2-2 | TRBV19 | . | 14 | . | TGTGCCAGTACCCTAGGACTGCGCACCGGGGAGCTGTTTTTT | CASTLGLRTGELFF
TRBJ1-3 | TRBV7-8 | . | 15 | TRBD1 | TGTGCCAGCAGCCAAGGACAGGGGCCTGGAAACACCATATATTTT | CASSQGQGPGNTIYF
TRBJ2-7 | TRBV11-2 | . | 13 | TRBD1 | TGTGCCAGCAGCTCCCGACAGGGGTGGGAGCAGTGCTTC | CASSSRQGWEQCF
TRBJ2-7 | TRBV2 | medium-sized | 13 | . | TGTGCCAGCAGTTACCATGACCCCTACGAGCAGTACTTC | CASSYHDPYEQYF
TRBJ2-6 | TRBV28 | . | 15 | . | TGTGCCAGCAGTCAGACAGGTCGCTGGGCCAACGTCCTGACTTTC | CASSQTGRWANVLTF
TRBJ2-7 | TRBV28 | few | 13 | . | TGTGCCAGCAGTAAAGGACGGGACTACGAGCAGTACTTC | CASSKGRDYEQYF
TRBJ2-7 | TRBV6-6 | few | 15 | . | TGTGCCAGCAGTTACTCTCTAGGCCGGGAATACGAGCATTACTTC | CASSYSLGREYEHYF
TRBJ2-5 | TRBV28 | few | 14 | . | TGTGCCAGCAACCCGCTTCGAGACCAAGAGACCCAGTACTTC | CASNPLRDQETQYF
TRBJ1-5 | TRBV20-1 | . | 14 | . | TGCAGTCCTAGTAGGGGGATTAGCAATCAGCCCCAGCACTTT | CSPSRGISNQPQHF
TRBJ2-7 | TRBV20-1 | . | 11 | . | TGCAGTGCTACGGGGAACTACGAGCAGTACTTC | CSATGNYEQYF
TRBJ1-2 | TRBV28 | . | 16 | TRBD1 | TGTGCCAGCAGCTCTACCGGGACAGGGGCAGGCTATGGCTACACCTTC | CASSSTGTGAGYGYTF
TRBJ2-3 | TRBV11-1 | many | 16 | . | TGTGCCAGCAGCTCTGGGACGGCCTCGAGCACAGATACGCAGTATTTT | CASSSGTASSTDTQYF
TRBJ2-1 | TRBV12-3/TRBV12-4 | . | 16 | TRBD2 | TGTGCCAGCAGTCCCCACGCACTAGCGGGAGGTAATGAGCAGTTCTTC | CASSPHALAGGNEQFF
TRBJ1-2 | TRBV6-1 | . | 14 | . | TGTGCCAGCAGTGTAGGCCAGGGGTTCGAAGGCTACACCTTC | CASSVGQGFEGYTF
TRBJ2-5 | TRBV6-1 | . | 14 | TRBD1 | TGTGCCAGCAGTGTGGGACAGCTCCAAGAGACCCAGTACTTC | CASSVGQLQETQYF
TRBJ2-5 | TRBV12-3/TRBV12-4 | few | 17 | TRBD2 | TGTGCCAGCAGTCCCGACCGCCTGTGGGTAGCGGGAGAGACCCAGTACTTC | CASSPDRLWVAGETQYF
TRBJ2-7 | TRBV7-8 | . | 15 | TRBD2 | TGTGCCAGCAGCCCTACTAGCGGAACTACCGCCGAGCAGTACTTC | CASSPTSGTTAEQYF
TRBJ1-2 | TRBV7-9 | . | 14 | . | TGTGCCAGCAGCTCTTCGGACCCTTGGGGTGGCTACACCTTC | CASSSSDPWGGYTF
TRBJ1-1 | TRBV4-1 | . | 16 | . | TGCGCCAGCAGCCCCCGGGACGGGGGGGAGTACACTGAAGCTTTCTTT | CASSPRDGGEYTEAFF
TRBJ1-4 | TRBV30 | . | 14 | TRBD1 | TGTGCCTTCGGGGGACAGCTTCCTAATGAAAAACTGTTTTTT | CAFGGQLPNEKLFF
TRBJ2-7 | TRBV5-1 | . | 13 | . | TGCGCCAGTGGCTGGGGCGGCTCCTACGAGCAGTACTTC | CASGWGGSYEQYF
TRBJ2-7 | TRBV6-1 | few | 13 | TRBD1 | TGTGCCAGCAGGAGGGACAGCTCCTACGAGCAGTACTTC | CASRRDSSYEQYF